A single sample is the source of the 31 T cell receptor beta chains below, sequenced in a study of molecular identifiers for immune sequencing clone quantification. Via MiXCR, TCRdb re-called the PCR reads, giving one row per CDR3 protein. The table records around 470,000 distinct CDR3 sequences, around a fifth of them present only once. Sequenced sample: naive CD8+ T cells from blood, with Jurkat cell RNA spiked in. Subset described: FACS-sorted CD8+CD4-CCR7+CD45RA+ naive T cells. These receptors originate from a human donor in good health. Some libraries in this study had Jurkat cell RNA spiked in.

This clonotype was counted many times. The chain joins TRBV6-2 or TRBV6-3 to TRBJ1-1; D is uncertain. This CDR3 has 14 residues. The V gene's germline CDR1 is MNHEY and CDR2 SVGEGT. V dropped 3 bases and J dropped 4 bases, with 12 bases sitting between them. CDR3 protein: CASSYGERGTEAFF. The CDR3 nucleotides are TGTGCCAGCAGTTATGGGGAGAGAGGCACTGAAGCTTTCTTT.

In its sample, this clonotype was seen a few times. The chain employs TRBV19 and TRBJ2-7; TRBD1 aligns across 8 bases. The CDR3 covers 16 residues. The junction had 9 bases not matched to a gene; V was cut back by 4 bases and J by 1 base. CDR1 and CDR2 from the germline V gene are LNHDA and SQIVND (reference sequence). CDR3 sequence (DNA): TGTGCCAGTAGTAAGAACCGACAGGGGACTTCCTACGAGCAGTACTTC. It codes for CASSKNRQGTSYEQYF.

Notes on this clonotype: This sequence may be a read error, since a much larger clone differs from it by one base. A read error is likely, as this CDR3 ends without the conserved phenylalanine or tryptophan. This chain uses TRBV2 with TRBJ2-3, with D tentatively TRBD2 (6 bases). V gave up 1 base and J gave up 0 bases, with 8 bases separating them. The length of the CDR3 is 15 residues. The V gene's germline CDR1 is SNHLY and CDR2 FYNNEI. The CDR3 is CASSEESGSTDTQYL. CDR3 DNA: TGTGCCAGCAGTGAAGAGAGCGGGAGCACAGATACGCAGTATCTT.

This clonotype was seen ten or more times. V usage is TRBV29-1 and J usage is TRBJ1-4; 7 positions agree with TRBD1. V lost 7 bases, J lost 4 bases, and 9 bases stayed unmatched. In germline, CDR1 is SQVTM, CDR2 ANQGSEA. The CDR3 has 14 amino acids. The CDR3 sequence is CSAEAQGGNEKLFF. For the CDR3, the DNA is TGCAGCGCGGAAGCTCAGGGGGGTAATGAAAAACTGTTTTTT.

As regards this clonotype: Since a much larger clone is just one base distant, this may be a read error. As the CDR3 is not closed by the conserved phenylalanine or tryptophan, this likely results from a read error. The V gene is TRBV30, the J gene TRBJ1-1; D unresolved. Trimming left V 3 bases short and J 0 bases short, with 2 bases between. CDR1 GTSNPN and CDR2 SVGIG come from the germline V gene (reference sequence). The CDR3 sequence is 11 residues long. The CDR3 region has the DNA TGTGCCTGGAGGCTGAACACTGAAGCTTTCTCT. Translating it yields CAWRLNTEAFS.

This clonotype has more than one count but fewer than ten. This sequence joins TRBV19 and TRBJ2-4; the match to TRBD2 covers 8 bases. Looked up from germline, CDR1 is LNHDA and CDR2 is SQIVND (reference sequence). The CDR3 spans 16 residues. V lost 3 bases, J lost 7 bases, and 11 bases stayed unmatched. The CDR3 region is CASSIWTAGAGNIQYF. The DNA for the CDR3 is TGTGCCAGTAGTATCTGGACAGCGGGAGCGGGGAACATTCAGTACTTC.

The genes are TRBV7-9 and TRBJ2-1; D is undetermined. The CDR3 spans 12 residues. The germline V and J ends were trimmed by 5 bases and 7 bases, with 9 bases remaining between them. Germline assignment: CDR1 SEHNR and CDR2 FQNEAQ (reference sequence). For the CDR3, the DNA is TGTGCCAGCAGCCTGCGCATGAATGAGCAGTTCTTC. Its protein product is CASSLRMNEQFF.

About this clonotype: Possible read error: a much larger clone is one base away. The gene calls are TRBV6-5 and TRBJ2-7, with 8 nucleotides matching TRBD1. Germline-derived CDR1 and CDR2 are MNHEY and SVGAGI. The CDR3 covers 13 residues. CDR3 region: CASSPDRVYEQHF. In nucleotides, the CDR3 is TGTGCCAGCAGTCCGGACAGGGTATACGAGCAGCACTTC.

This sequence joins TRBV29-1 and TRBJ2-1; 11 positions match TRBD2. Germline V gene lookup returns CDR1 SQVTM and CDR2 ANQGSEA. With 8 bases clipped from V and 8 bases from J, the junction kept 23 bases outside the gene matches. This CDR3 contains 18 residues. CDR3 region: CSLIVVGTSGDGVDEQFF. CDR3 DNA: TGCAGCCTCATCGTAGTGGGGACTAGCGGTGACGGGGTGGATGAGCAGTTCTTC.

The chain employs TRBV25-1 and TRBJ2-7; tentatively, D is TRBD1 (5 bases). Germline CDR1 reads MGHDK; CDR2 reads SYGVNS. Trimming took 3 bases from V and 5 from J, leaving 14 bases between them. The CDR3 is 14 residues long. CDR3: CASSDGQGLHEQYF. The CDR3 region has the DNA TGTGCCAGCAGTGATGGTCAGGGTCTCCACGAGCAGTACTTC.

To note about this clonotype: Without the conserved terminal phenylalanine or tryptophan, this CDR3 likely stems from a read error. The J gene is TRBJ1-2, the V gene TRBV11-2; TRBD1 aligns across 9 bases. V lost 3 bases and J lost 2; bases outside the gene matches: 13. CDR3 length equals 18 residues. Germline V gene sequence: CDR1 SGHAT, CDR2 FQNNGV. CDR3 in amino acids: CASSLSRDRDRENYGYTL. The CDR3 nucleotides are TGTGCCAGCAGCTTGTCGCGGGACCGGGACAGGGAGAACTATGGCTACACCCTC.

V gene TRBV6-2 or TRBV6-3 combines with J gene TRBJ1-4, with 8 bases lining up with TRBD1. The trim removed 6 bases at V and 6 bases at J, leaving 9 bases unmatched. Germline assignment: CDR1 MNHEY and CDR2 SVGEGT. The CDR3 loop spans 15 amino acids. In DNA form, the CDR3 reads TGTGCCAGCAGCTACCCCGGACAGGGAGATGAAAAACTGTTTTTT. This codes for CASSYPGQGDEKLFF.

This clonotype was counted many times. The chain recombines TRBV7-9 with TRBJ2-7; TRBD1 matches 10 bases. The V segment lost 4 bases and the J segment 5 bases; nucleotides outside the gene matches: 5. CDR1 is SEHNR and CDR2 is FQNEAQ in the germline V gene (reference sequence). The CDR3 covers 14 residues. The CDR3 nucleotides read TGTGCCAGCAGCTCCGACAGGGGGCCAAACGAGCAGTACTTC. It encodes CASSSDRGPNEQYF.

This clonotype was counted at least ten times. The V and J genes are TRBV6-2 or TRBV6-3 and TRBJ1-4, with TRBD1 as a possible D gene (5 bases). V lost 6 bases to trimming and J lost 0 bases, with 11 bases between them. Germline loops: CDR1 MNHEY, CDR2 SVGEGT. The CDR3 is 15 amino acids. CDR3 region: CASRSTTATNEKLFF. CDR3 sequence (DNA): TGTGCCAGCAGGTCGACGACAGCAACTAATGAAAAACTGTTTTTT.

This clonotype was counted ten times or more. The chain uses TRBV7-2 and TRBJ2-4; possibly TRBD1 for D (6 bases). The germline gives CDR1 SGHTA, CDR2 FQGNSA. The CDR3 totals 18 residues. V gave up 5 bases and J gave up 0 bases, with 20 bases separating them. CDR3 loop: CASSLLLRTELAKNIQYF. CDR3 in DNA: TGTGCCAGCAGCCTGCTTCTAAGGACAGAACTAGCCAAAAACATTCAGTACTTC.

Worth noting for this clonotype: Just one base apart from a much larger clone, this may be a read error. The chain links TRBV12-3 or TRBV12-4 to TRBJ2-6, with no clear D. The CDR3 totals 14 residues. The germline V and J ends were trimmed by 10 bases and 0 bases, with 10 bases remaining between them. The CDR3 sequence: CAKGPGSGANVLTF. DNA for the CDR3: TGTGCCAAGGGTCCGGGCTCTGGGGCCAACGTCCTGACTTTC.

The rearrangement joins TRBV19 to TRBJ1-5, with a possible D match to TRBD1 (5 bases). The germline CDR1 and CDR2 sequences are LNHDA and SQIVND (reference sequence). The germline V and J ends were trimmed by 5 bases and 9 bases, with 14 bases remaining between them. The CDR3 spans 13 residues. CDR3 in amino acids: CASSAAGPSPQHF. For the CDR3, the DNA is TGTGCCAGTAGTGCGGCAGGGCCTTCGCCCCAGCATTTT. Filled out from reference TRBV19 and TRBJ1-5, the complete variable domain reads DGGITQSPKYLFRKEGQNVTLSCEQNLNHDAMYWYRQDPGQGLRLIYYSQIVNDFQKGDIAEGYSVSREKKESFPLTVTSAQKNPTAFYLCASSAAGPSPQHFGDGTRLSIL.

The rearrangement joins TRBV4-3 to TRBJ2-7, with D uncertain. The CDR3 runs 13 residues. In germline, CDR1 is LGHNA, CDR2 YSLEER. The V and J ends lost 2 bases and 6 bases respectively, with 11 bases between them. The DNA for the CDR3 is TGCGCCAGCAGCCAACTTCGAGGTGGCGAGCAGTACTTC. Translation: CASSQLRGGEQYF.

This clonotype was picked up many times. The rearrangement joins TRBV6-5 to TRBJ2-3; possibly TRBD1 for D (6 bases). The germline V gene encodes CDR1 MNHEY and CDR2 SVGAGI. This CDR3 has 15 amino acids. Trimming took 0 bases from V and 6 from J, leaving 13 bases between them. The CDR3 sequence: CASSYSAGVGDTQYF. The DNA for the CDR3 is TGTGCCAGCAGTTACTCAGCAGGGGTTGGCGATACGCAGTATTTT.

The table lists this clonotype with a few counts. The chain couples TRBV27 to TRBJ1-1, with D hard to call. The germline V gene has CDR1 MNHEY and CDR2 SMNVEV (reference sequence). This CDR3 is 13 amino acids long. V was clipped by 2 bases and J by 4 bases, with 8 bases between them. In DNA form, the CDR3 reads TGTGCCAGCAGTTTAGATACGGGCACTGAAGCTTTCTTT. Translating gives CASSLDTGTEAFF.

This clonotype showed up just once. This sequence joins TRBV30 and TRBJ1-1, with D unresolved. This CDR3 has 13 amino acids. Germline values: CDR1 GTSNPN, CDR2 SVGIG (reference sequence). Trimming pared 1 base from V and 1 base from J, leaving 7 bases between. This CDR3 reads CAWSAHRNTEAFF. The CDR3 bases are TGTGCCTGGAGTGCACATAGGAACACTGAAGCTTTCTTT.

Comment on this clonotype: A much larger clone lies one base from this, so it may be a read error. This chain links TRBV5-1 with TRBJ2-7; D is undetermined. The CDR3 loop spans 14 amino acids. Germline V gene lookup returns CDR1 SGHRS and CDR2 YFSETQ. With 0 bases removed from V and 5 bases from J, the gap between germline ends came to 12 bases. The CDR3 nucleotides read TGCGCCAGCAGCTTGGTTCCGGCCGCCCACGAGCAGTACTTC. Translating gives CASSLVPAAHEQYF.

The gene calls are TRBV6-2 or TRBV6-3 and TRBJ2-7; D unclear. Trimming took 4 bases from V and 2 from J, leaving 21 bases between them. The CDR3 totals 17 residues. Germline V gene sequence: CDR1 MNHEY, CDR2 SVGEGT. The CDR3 DNA sequence: TGTGCCAGCAGTTCCCCGAAAATAACGGGTAGAACCTACGAGCAGTACTTC. Protein sequence: CASSSPKITGRTYEQYF.

This clonotype has ten or more counts. V is TRBV20-1 and J is TRBJ2-7, with D maybe TRBD2 (5 bases). This CDR3 comprises 13 residues. The V gene's germline CDR1 is DFQATT and CDR2 SNEGSKA (reference sequence). Trimming shortened V by 1 base and J by 3 bases, and 10 bases separated the two germline ends. The CDR3 region is CSARAIGSYEQYF. The CDR3 coding sequence is TGCAGTGCTAGAGCAATAGGGAGCTACGAGCAGTACTTC.

The genes are TRBV3-1 and TRBJ2-1; either TRBD1 or TRBD2 may supply D (5 bases each). The CDR3 has 16 amino acids. CDR1 LGHDT and CDR2 YNNKEL come from the germline V gene (reference sequence). With 1 base removed from V and 2 bases from J, the gap between germline ends came to 12 bases. Here the CDR3 reads CASSQGGTLAYNEQFF. The DNA of the CDR3 is TGTGCCAGCAGCCAAGGTGGGACCCTAGCCTACAATGAGCAGTTCTTC.

This clonotype was picked up many times. J is TRBJ2-3 and V is TRBV2; 7 bases are shared with TRBD1. Germline trimming cut 4 bases from V and 2 bases from J; bases unmatched to any gene: 15. Looked up from germline, CDR1 is SNHLY and CDR2 is FYNNEI. The CDR3 runs 18 residues. The CDR3 bases are TGTGCCAGCAGTGTTTATGTTGGACAGGCGAAAGTCACAGATACGCAGTATTTT. It is translated as CASSVYVGQAKVTDTQYF.

This clonotype was counted between two and nine times. The genes are TRBV30 and TRBJ2-6; 10 nucleotides align to TRBD2. Germline-derived CDR1 and CDR2 are GTSNPN and SVGIG (reference sequence). The J segment lost 0 bases and the V segment lost 8 bases, leaving 4 bases of the junction unmatched. The CDR3 is 15 residues long. Written as DNA, the CDR3 is TGTGCCCTACTAGCGGGATACTCTGGGGCCAACGTCCTGACTTTC. It codes for CALLAGYSGANVLTF.

This chain links TRBV19 with TRBJ1-5, with D tentatively TRBD1 (6 bases). Germline lookup yields CDR1 LNHDA and CDR2 SQIVND (reference sequence). The V and J ends lost 4 bases and 3 bases respectively, with 13 bases between them. The CDR3 extends over 15 amino acids. The CDR3 spells CASSTKTGFNQPQHF. Written as DNA, the CDR3 is TGTGCCAGTAGTACAAAGACAGGCTTCAATCAGCCCCAGCATTTT.

The V and J genes are TRBV2 and TRBJ2-5; no firm D call. CDR3 length equals 14 residues. Trimming removed 7 bases at V and 7 bases at J, with 19 bases between. The germline gives CDR1 SNHLY, CDR2 FYNNEI. CDR3 nucleotide sequence: TGTGCCAGCAATTGGCAGCGCGAGACCGGGACCCAGTACTTC. Amino acid sequence: CASNWQRETGTQYF.

This chain connects TRBV19 to TRBJ2-7; D is possibly TRBD1 or TRBD2 (5 bases each). Per the germline V gene, CDR1 is LNHDA and CDR2 is SQIVND (reference sequence). V was clipped by 6 bases and J by 1 base, with 16 bases between them. This CDR3 contains 15 residues. Here the CDR3 DNA reads TGTGCCAGTAGACCCCGGGACGGAGGATCCTACGAGCAGTACTTC. Amino acid sequence: CASRPRDGGSYEQYF. The entire variable domain, with the rest obtained from reference TRBV19 and TRBJ2-7, is as follows: DGGITQSPKYLFRKEGQNVTLSCEQNLNHDAMYWYRQDPGQGLRLIYYSQIVNDFQKGDIAEGYSVSREKKESFPLTVTSAQKNPTAFYLCASRPRDGGSYEQYFGPGTRLTVT.

This clonotype was detected once. A much more abundant neighbour one base away suggests this may be a read error. The chain uses TRBV20-1 and TRBJ2-3, with D unclear. The length of the CDR3 is 11 residues. The germline CDR1 and CDR2 sequences are DFQATT and SNEGSKA (reference sequence). Trimming removed 3 bases from V and 5 bases from J, with 6 bases in between. The CDR3 sequence: CSASPEDTQYF. In DNA, the CDR3 is TGCAGTGCTAGTCCTGAAGATACGCAGTATTTT.